This T cell receptor beta chain is drawn from a study of cytomegalovirus exposure and HLA in healthy donors. Study as a whole: Approximately 170 million T cells yielded 110 million or so unique TCR beta sequences in earlier analysis.

This CDR3 is 18 amino acids long. Germline assignment: CDR1 LGHNA and CDR2 YSLEER. The V end lost 0 bases, the J end lost 2 bases, and 20 bases lay between the germline ends. Regarding the study as a whole: Looking again later, the authors saw that most CMV-associated TCR beta chains seemed HLA-restricted. V- and J-gene trimming of TCR beta was linked (in a later analysis) to a missense DCLRE1C variant.

Remarks on this clone: What it binds is not known.

Amplification used 60 Vbeta primers and 13 Jbeta primers. Assay used: immunoSEQ multiplex PCR; TCRdb lists only in-frame clones, some missing. The data contain approximately 140,000 clones, 70% to 85% of them singletons. This chain links TRBV4-3 with TRBJ2-7; possibly TRBD1 for D (6 bases). The sample was PBMCs. The TCR originated in a boy under 18 in good health and CMV-seronegative. CDR3 residues: CASSQDVTQGPLPYEQYF. CDR3 coding DNA: TGCGCCAGCAGCCAAGATGTGACGCAGGGGCCCCTTCCCTACGAGCAGTACTTC.